This T cell receptor beta chain was recorded in a study of identical twins. A universal primer site was incorporated via template switching, and the cDNA contained unique molecular identifiers. TCRdb analysed the 5' RACE reads with MiXCR anew, one entry per CDR3 protein. Among roughly 720,000 distinct CDR3 sequences listed, over 15% were seen once. This clonotype was detected only a few times. V dropped 3 bases and J dropped 3; count of bases not matched to a gene: 21. Germline assignment: CDR1 MNHEY and CDR2 SVGEGT. This CDR3 is built from 21 residues. The same sample was also studied in work on T cells expressing NK-cell markers. From that study: The authors derived TCR beta repertoires from sorted CD3+CD56+NKG2C+, CD3+CD56+NKG2C- and CD3+CD56-NKG2C+ T cells.

The source of this sequence is a woman aged 18-29 years in good health. Sequencing used PBMCs. This chain joins TRBV6-2 or TRBV6-3 and TRBJ2-3; 10 bases line up with TRBD2. In DNA, the CDR3 is TGTGCCAGCAGTTATCCAGTACCTATTACAAAACCGGGACTAGCGACAGATACGCAGTATTTT. Translation gives CASSYPVPITKPGLATDTQYF.